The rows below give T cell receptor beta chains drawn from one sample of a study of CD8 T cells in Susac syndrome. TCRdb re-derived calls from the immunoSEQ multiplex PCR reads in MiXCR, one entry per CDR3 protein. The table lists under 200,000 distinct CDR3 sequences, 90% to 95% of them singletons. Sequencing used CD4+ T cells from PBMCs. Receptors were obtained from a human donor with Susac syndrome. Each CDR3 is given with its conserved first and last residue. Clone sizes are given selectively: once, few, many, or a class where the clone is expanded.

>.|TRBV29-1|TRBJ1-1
CSVDNGRREAFF
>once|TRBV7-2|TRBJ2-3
CASSLESGGYTDTQYF
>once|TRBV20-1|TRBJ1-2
CSARGTADYGYTF
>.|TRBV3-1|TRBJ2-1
CASSRGLDTSYEQFF
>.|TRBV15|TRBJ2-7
CATSREARALGEQYF
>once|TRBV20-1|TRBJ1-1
CSARDPYSGQTEAFF
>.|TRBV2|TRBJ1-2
CASSDWQGGYGYTF
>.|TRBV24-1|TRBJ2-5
CATSDSQETQYF
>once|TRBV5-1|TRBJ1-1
CASSLTTGVTEAFF
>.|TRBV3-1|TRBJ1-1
CASTPRGGTEAFF
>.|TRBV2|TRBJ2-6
CASRKGIGANVLTF
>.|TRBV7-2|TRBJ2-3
CASSLDRALDTQYF
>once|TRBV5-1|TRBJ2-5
CASRYGTRQETQYF
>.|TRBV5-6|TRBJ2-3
CASSRSGGATQYF
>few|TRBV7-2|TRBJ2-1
CASSLDRSYNEQFF
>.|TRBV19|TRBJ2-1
CASSGGNYNEQFF
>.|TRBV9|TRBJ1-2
CASSAKTSRWDGYTF
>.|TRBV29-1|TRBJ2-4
CSVKGASANIQYF
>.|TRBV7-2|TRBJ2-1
CASSNQGAQSDEQFF
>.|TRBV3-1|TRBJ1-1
CASSQIQAAGAEAFF
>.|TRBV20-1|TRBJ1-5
CSARSTGTGVPYSNQPQHF
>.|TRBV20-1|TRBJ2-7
CSARDSGLEQYF
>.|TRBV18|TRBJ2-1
CASSPFPITDEQFF
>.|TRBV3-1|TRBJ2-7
CASSQSTGRREQYF
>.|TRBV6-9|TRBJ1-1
CASPTEAGPDEAFF
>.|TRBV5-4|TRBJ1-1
CASSPGGILNTEAFF
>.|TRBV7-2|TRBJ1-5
CASSLGQGGRNQPQHF
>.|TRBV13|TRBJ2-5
CASSPRGTETQYF
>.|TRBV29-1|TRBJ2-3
CSVGRGIPPDTQYF
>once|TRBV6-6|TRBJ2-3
CASSSVGGPSTDTQYF
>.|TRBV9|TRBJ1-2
CASSVAPDPSYGYTF
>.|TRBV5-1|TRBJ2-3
CASSLGESTDTQYF
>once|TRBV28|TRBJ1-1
CASRGTGSHDTEAFF
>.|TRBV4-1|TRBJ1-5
CASSQDFGGNQPQHF
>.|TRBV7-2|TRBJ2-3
CASSLGRTSGVGTDTQYF
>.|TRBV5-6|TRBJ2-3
CASRKRASTDTQYF
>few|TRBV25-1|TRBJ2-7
CASSAGPYEQYF
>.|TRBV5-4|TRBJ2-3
CASSAGTSGGLTDTQYF
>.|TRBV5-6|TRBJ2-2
CASSLAFEPGELFF
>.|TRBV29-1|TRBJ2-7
CSVEDGGDEQYF
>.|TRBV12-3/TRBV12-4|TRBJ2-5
CASTLRQGGETQYF
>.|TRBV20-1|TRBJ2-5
CSAQFPSSSLPETQYF
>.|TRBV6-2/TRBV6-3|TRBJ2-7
CASSTGQIYEQYF
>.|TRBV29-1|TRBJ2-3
CSSGTGVSTDTQYF
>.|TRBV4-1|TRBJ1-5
CASSQDGKGARGNQPQHF
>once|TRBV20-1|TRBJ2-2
CSATGAANTGELFF
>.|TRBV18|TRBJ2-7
CASSPIGVSYEQYF
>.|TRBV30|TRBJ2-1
CAWSVHERGEQFF
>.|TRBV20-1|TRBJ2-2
CSAISRGGGTGELFF
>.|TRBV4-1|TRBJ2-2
CASSQDVASGNTGELFF
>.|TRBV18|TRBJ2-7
CASSNAQGNYEQYF
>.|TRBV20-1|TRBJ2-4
CSALPRDKNIQYF